The rows below give T cell receptor beta chains drawn from one sample of a study of T cells in Graves' hyperthyroidism and ophthalmopathy. TCRdb re-analysed the multiplex PCR reads in MiXCR, keeping a single row per CDR3 protein. The profile shows fewer than 300,000 distinct CDR3 sequences, approximately 26% of them singletons. The specimen was blood. The receptors were sampled from a man aged 35 to 55 with Graves' hyperthyroidism that later progressed to Graves' ophthalmopathy. Each CDR3 is given with its conserved first and last residue. A D gene is named only where the DNA matches it firmly. Clone size is stated in some rows and not others, as once, few, many or a class when expanded.

>TRBV11-2|many|TRBD1|TRBJ1-3
TGTGCCAGCAGTACCCCGGGACAGGGAACTGGAAACACCATATATTTT
CASSTPGQGTGNTIYF
>TRBV20-1|NA|NA|TRBJ2-7
TGCAGTGCTAGAGGGTATGGGTCAGCGGCCTACGAGCAGTACTTC
CSARGYGSAAYEQYF
>TRBV6-1|many|NA|TRBJ2-2
TGTGCCAGCTTTAGGACAAAGAACACCGGGGAGCTGTTTTTT
CASFRTKNTGELFF
>TRBV29-1|NA|TRBD1|TRBJ1-1
TGCAGCTCTGACACCCCCTTGGGGACAGTGAACACTGAAGCTTTCTTT
CSSDTPLGTVNTEAFF
>TRBV13|many|NA|TRBJ1-5
TGTGCCAGCAGCCGTCGGGGTGAGAATCAGCCCCAGCATTTT
CASSRRGENQPQHF
>TRBV20-1|many|TRBD1|TRBJ1-1
TGCAGTGCTAGAGAGATGGGACAGATTAACACTGAAGCTTTCTTT
CSAREMGQINTEAFF
>TRBV11-2|many|TRBD1|TRBJ1-5
TGTGCCAGCAGCTTGGGACAGGGGATCAATCAGCCCCAGCATTTT
CASSLGQGINQPQHF
>TRBV10-3|many|TRBD1|TRBJ2-7
TGTGCCATCAGTGTCGACAGGGTGCAAAGCGAGCAGTACTTC
CAISVDRVQSEQYF
>TRBV7-8|many|TRBD2|TRBJ2-7
TGTGCCAGCAGCTTGACTAGCGGGGCCACCTACGAGCAGTACTTC
CASSLTSGATYEQYF
>TRBV30|many|TRBD2|TRBJ2-7
TGTGCCTGGAGTGACCACCCTAGCGGACGGAGTAGGGAGCAGTACTTC
CAWSDHPSGRSREQYF
>TRBV9|many|NA|TRBJ2-2
TGTGCCAGCAGCGTAGGAGTCACCAACACCGGGGAGCTGTTTTTT
CASSVGVTNTGELFF
>TRBV6-2/TRBV6-3|NA|TRBD2|TRBJ2-5
TGTGCCAGCAGTTACTCGACGGCGGGAGGTTTTCAAGAGACCCAGTACTTC
CASSYSTAGGFQETQYF
>TRBV2|many|NA|TRBJ2-5
TGTGCCAGCAGTGAAGAAGGCGCAGGGTTCGGGCAGACCCAGTACTTC
CASSEEGAGFGQTQYF
>TRBV7-8|many|NA|TRBJ1-2
TGTGCCAGCAGCCCAAAGGACGGGAACTATGGCTACACCTTC
CASSPKDGNYGYTF
>TRBV20-1|NA|NA|TRBJ2-7
TGCAGTGCTACCCTACGGGGCGCTTACGTATACGAGCAGTACTTC
CSATLRGAYVYEQYF
>TRBV14|few|NA|TRBJ2-7
TGTGCCAGCAGCCAAGAAACTGGGTACTACTACGAGCAGTACTTC
CASSQETGYYYEQYF